Listed below are T cell receptor beta chains from one sample, sequenced in a study of technical replicates of blood from a handful of donors. Only in-frame clones appear in the TCRdb table, and some are missing; sequencing was by immunoSEQ multiplex PCR. The sample includes tens of thousands of clones, around 96% of them seen just once. Sequences were obtained from T cells isolated from PBMCs. The source of these receptors is a human donor in good health. Each CDR3 is given with its conserved first and last residue. D genes are given only for firm matches. Clone size, where shown, is once, few, many, or a class for clones that have expanded.

d_call clone_size j_call v_call cdr3_nt cdr3_aa
TRBD2 once TRBJ2-3 TRBV9 TGTGCCAGCAGCGTAGATAGCGGGAGTAGGTATACGCAGTATTTT CASSVDSGSRYTQYF
TRBD1 - TRBJ2-2 TRBV7-2 TGTGCCAGCAGCTTAGGACAGGGATATACCGGGGAGCTGTTTTTT CASSLGQGYTGELFF
TRBD2 - TRBJ2-7 TRBV6-5 TGTGCCAGCAGCAGTACTAGCGGGAGCTCCTACGAGCAGTACTTC CASSSTSGSSYEQYF
TRBD1 - TRBJ1-1 TRBV4-1 TGCGCCAGCAGCCAGGGGACAGGTGAAGCTTTCTTT CASSQGTGEAFF
- - TRBJ1-2 TRBV28 TGTGCCAGCAGTCCCGGGGACTATGGCTACACCTTC CASSPGDYGYTF
TRBD1 - TRBJ2-7 TRBV28 TGTGCCAGCAGTACATGGACAGGGGGGAACGAGCAGTACTTC CASSTWTGGNEQYF
- - TRBJ2-1 TRBV19 TGTGCCAGTAGTATAGACTTTTCCTACAATGAGCAGTTCTTC CASSIDFSYNEQFF
TRBD1 once TRBJ2-7 TRBV11-2 TGTGCCAGCAGCTTAGGGACAGGGACCTACGAGCAGTACTTC CASSLGTGTYEQYF
TRBD1 - TRBJ1-5 TRBV7-2 TGTGCCAGCAGCTTATCAGGGACAGGGGCTACAACCCAGCATTTT CASSLSGTGATTQHF
- - TRBJ2-5 TRBV6-5 TGTGCCAGCAGTCGGACAGTGTACCAAGAGACCCAGTACTTC CASSRTVYQETQYF
- - TRBJ2-7 TRBV5-4 TGTGCCAGCAGCTTAGGACTACCACGAGCCTACGAGCAGTACTTC CASSLGLPRAYEQYF
TRBD1 - TRBJ1-1 TRBV6-6 TGTGCCAGCAGTTACAGGGGGCAGGACACTGAAGCTTTCTTT CASSYRGQDTEAFF
- - TRBJ1-3 TRBV4-3 TGCGCCAGCAGCCAAGATTTGATGGGGGCGAATGGAAACACCATATATTTT CASSQDLMGANGNTIYF
TRBD1 - TRBJ1-1 TRBV19 TGTGCCAGTAGTAGACAGGGGCGGACTGAAGCTTTCTTT CASSRQGRTEAFF
- - TRBJ1-2 TRBV7-2 TGTGCCAGCAGCTTTAGACAGATGCCGCGAAGCCTATATGGCTACACCTTC CASSFRQMPRSLYGYTF
TRBD1 - TRBJ1-1 TRBV7-8 TGTGCCAGCAGCTTATGGTCAGGGGGCAGGAACACTGAAGCTTTCTTT CASSLWSGGRNTEAFF
- - TRBJ1-4 TRBV7-9 TGTGCCAGCAGCCCAGATGGCGGAGCTAATGAAAAACTGTTTTTT CASSPDGGANEKLFF
- - TRBJ2-1 TRBV11-3 TGTGCCAGCAGCCTAGGTGACATCTCCTACAATGAGCAGTTCTTC CASSLGDISYNEQFF
- once TRBJ2-7 TRBV28 TGTGCCAGCAGTTTCGCACAGTCCTACGAGCAGTACTTC CASSFAQSYEQYF
TRBD1 - TRBJ1-6 TRBV30 TGTGCCTGGAGTGTACAGGGGTCACCCCTCCACTTT CAWSVQGSPLHF
- - TRBJ1-1 TRBV7-2 TGTGCCAGCAGCCCAACCTGGGGGGGTTGGACTGAAGCTTTCTTT CASSPTWGGWTEAFF
TRBD2 - TRBJ2-7 TRBV6-6 TGTGCCAGCAGTAGAGGACTAGCGGAAACCTACGAGCAGTACTTC CASSRGLAETYEQYF
TRBD2 - TRBJ2-1 TRBV9 TGTGCCAGCAGCGTCACGGGACTAGCGGGTACCTACAATGAGCAGTTCTTC CASSVTGLAGTYNEQFF
TRBD2 - TRBJ2-1 TRBV9 TGTGCCAGCAGCGCGGGAGGCAGGGGACTAGCCTACAATGAGCAGTTCTTC CASSAGGRGLAYNEQFF
TRBD1 - TRBJ2-5 TRBV7-8 TGTGCCAGCAGCTCCACAGGGGGCTATACCGAGACCCAGTACTTC CASSSTGGYTETQYF
- - TRBJ1-1 TRBV18 TGTGCCAGCTCACCCGCACCGGCAGGGAACACTGAAGCTTTCTTT CASSPAPAGNTEAFF
TRBD2 - TRBJ2-3 TRBV28 TGTGCCAGCAGTTACCCCCTAGCGGGAGGGCAAGATACGCAGTATTTT CASSYPLAGGQDTQYF
- - TRBJ2-1 TRBV12-1 TGTGCCAGCAGCCCTCGTGGGGGAGGGGCGGGTGAGCAGTTCTTC CASSPRGGGAGEQFF
TRBD1 - TRBJ2-7 TRBV25-1 TGTGCCAGCAGTGAATACCGGGGACAGGGCGACGAGCAGTACTTC CASSEYRGQGDEQYF
- - TRBJ1-5 TRBV6-4 TGTGCCAGCAGTGACCTTCCAGGGCCCCCCAATCAGCCCCAGCATTTT CASSDLPGPPNQPQHF
- - TRBJ1-1 TRBV27 TGTGCCAGCAGTTTAACAACGGGGACTGAAGCTTTCTTT CASSLTTGTEAFF
TRBD1 - TRBJ2-7 TRBV19 TGTGCCAGTAGTACAGTAAGGACAGGGGGACACGAGCAGTACTTC CASSTVRTGGHEQYF
TRBD1 - TRBJ2-7 TRBV6-1 TGTGCCAGCCTCCCCGGGACAGGGGGATTTAGGGAGCAGTACTTC CASLPGTGGFREQYF
TRBD2 - TRBJ2-7 TRBV28 TGTGCCAGCAGGTATACCGGACTAGCGGCCTTGAGCTCCTACGAGCAGTACTTC CASRYTGLAALSSYEQYF
TRBD1 once TRBJ2-7 TRBV2 TGTGCCAGCAGTGAGATAGGGACAGGGGCCGAGCAGTACTTC CASSEIGTGAEQYF
- - TRBJ1-2 TRBV4-1 TGCGCCAGCAGCCAAGAACAGGCTTACTATGGCTACACCTTC CASSQEQAYYGYTF
- - TRBJ2-7 TRBV28 TGTGCCAGCAGTTTGGCTAGTGGAACCTACGAGCAGTACTTC CASSLASGTYEQYF
TRBD2 - TRBJ2-7 TRBV7-9 TGTGCCAGCAGCTTAGATTCGGGCGGGAGAGGTTCCTACGAGCAGTACTTC CASSLDSGGRGSYEQYF
- - TRBJ2-3 TRBV5-1 TGCGCCAGCAGCACCCAGACTTCCACAGATACGCAGTATTTT CASSTQTSTDTQYF
TRBD2 - TRBJ2-1 TRBV15 TGTGCCACCATAGAAGCGGGAGTTTACAATGAGCAGTTCTTC CATIEAGVYNEQFF
- once TRBJ1-1 TRBV27 TGTGCCAGCAAAAGGGGTGGGCATTCGACTGAAGCTTTCTTT CASKRGGHSTEAFF
- - TRBJ2-1 TRBV19 TGTGCCAGTAGTACTGACTTCCAGCAGTTCTTC CASSTDFQQFF
- - TRBJ2-3 TRBV25-1 TGTGCCAGCATACAAGGGGATGTGGGAGATACGCAGTATTTT CASIQGDVGDTQYF
TRBD1 - TRBJ1-1 TRBV28 TGTGCCAGCAGCCGCAGGGGGACCGAAGCTTTCTTT CASSRRGTEAFF
- - TRBJ1-1 TRBV6-5 TGTGCCAGCAGTTACGGAACAGGGATTGAAGCTTTCTTT CASSYGTGIEAFF
TRBD2 - TRBJ2-3 TRBV7-9 TGTGCCACCCTGACTAGCGGGATTGATACGCAGTATTTT CATLTSGIDTQYF
- - TRBJ2-2 TRBV5-6 TGTGCCAGCAGCTTGGAGAGGCCCGGGGAGCTGTTTTTT CASSLERPGELFF
- - TRBJ1-3 TRBV6-1 TGTGCCAGCAGTTTTGGCGGAAACCGAAACACCATATATTTT CASSFGGNRNTIYF
- - TRBJ2-1 TRBV2 TGTGCCAGCAGTGAAGGGAATAGCCGTAATGAGCAGTTCTTC CASSEGNSRNEQFF